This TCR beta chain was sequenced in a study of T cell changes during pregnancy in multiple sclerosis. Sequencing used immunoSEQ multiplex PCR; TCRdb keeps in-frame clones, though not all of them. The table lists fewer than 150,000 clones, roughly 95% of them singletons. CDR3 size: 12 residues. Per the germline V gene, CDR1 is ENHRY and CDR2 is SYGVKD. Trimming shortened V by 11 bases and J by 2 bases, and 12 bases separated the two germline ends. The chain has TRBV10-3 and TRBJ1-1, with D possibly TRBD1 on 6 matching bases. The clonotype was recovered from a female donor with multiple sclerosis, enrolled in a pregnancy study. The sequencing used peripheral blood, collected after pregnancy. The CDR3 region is CAASDRNTEAFF. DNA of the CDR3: TGTGCCGCATCGGACAGAAACACTGAAGCTTTCTTT.